The 23 T cell receptor beta chains in this list originate from one sample, sequenced in a study of T cells in Graves' hyperthyroidism and ophthalmopathy. Amplification of TCR beta CDR3 regions used RNA as the template. A set of HTBI primers served as the primers for a first-round RT-PCR of the TCR CDR3. TCRdb used MiXCR to reprocess the multiplex PCR reads, holding one entry per CDR3 protein. The sample shows some 360,000 distinct CDR3 sequences, roughly 13% of them seen only once. Sequencing was performed on blood. The receptors come from a woman between 55 and 75 years old with Graves' hyperthyroidism.

V gene TRBV6-2 or TRBV6-3 combines with J gene TRBJ2-7; TRBD1 agrees at 12 bases. CDR1 MNHEY and CDR2 SVGEGT come from the germline V gene. This CDR3 region has 17 residues. Trimming removed 8 bases from V and 5 bases from J; junction bases left unmatched: 16. DNA for the CDR3: TGTGCCAGCTCCATCGCCGGGACAGGGGGCAAGCTGAACGAGCAGTACTTC. Translated, it gives CASSIAGTGGKLNEQYF.

This clonotype has ten or more counts. This chain uses TRBV7-8 with TRBJ2-7; 7 nucleotides line up with TRBD2. CDR1 SGHVS and CDR2 FQNEAQ come from the germline V gene. The junction had 4 bases not matched to a gene; V was cut back by 2 bases and J by 6 bases. CDR3 length equals 13 residues. The CDR3 DNA sequence: TGTGCCAGCAGCTTATCTAGCGGATCCGAGCAGTACTTC. Translation: CASSLSSGSEQYF. The whole variable domain, filled in from reference TRBV7-8 and TRBJ2-7, reads GAGVSQSPRYKVAKRGQDVALRCDPISGHVSLFWYQQALGQGPEFLTYFQNEAQLDKSGLPSDRFFAERPEGSVSTLKIQRTQQEDSAVYLCASSLSSGSEQYFGPGTRLTVT.

This clonotype was recorded many times. The chain combines TRBV7-9 with TRBJ2-1; 12 positions match TRBD1. This CDR3 region has 15 residues. Germline V CDR1 and CDR2: SEHNR, FQNEAQ (reference sequence). J lost 4 bases, V lost 4 bases, and 2 bases had no gene match. CDR3: CASSWGQGAYNEQFF. The CDR3 nucleotides are TGTGCCAGCAGCTGGGGACAGGGGGCATACAATGAGCAGTTCTTC.

This clonotype was seen ten or more times. In DNA, the CDR3 is TGTGCCAGCAGTGGGCTCGGGACCAGCACAGATACGCAGTATTTT. It codes for CASSGLGTSTDTQYF. The chain has TRBV2 and TRBJ2-3, with D perhaps matching TRBD1 or TRBD2 (5 bases each). The CDR3 is 15 residues long. Looked up from germline, CDR1 is SNHLY and CDR2 is FYNNEI. V lost 4 bases and J 0 bases, leaving 11 bases between the germline ends.

The V call is TRBV18, the J call TRBJ2-3; tentatively, D is TRBD2 (5 bases). CDR1 is KGHSH, CDR2 LQKENI, per germline. This CDR3 has 13 residues. V lost 4 bases, J lost 6 bases, and 11 bases lay in between. CDR3: CASSLDGVDTQYF. In DNA, the CDR3 is TGTGCCAGCTCACTAGACGGGGTGGATACGCAGTATTTT.

This sequence joins TRBV11-3 and TRBJ2-6; D unclear. V was cut by 5 bases and J by 0 bases, with 11 bases left in between. The CDR3 is 16 residues long. In germline, CDR1 is SGHNT, CDR2 YENEEA. The CDR3 nucleotides read TGTGCCAGCAGCGTTGTTGGGGACTCTGGGGCCAACGTCCTGACTTTC. This sequence encodes CASSVVGDSGANVLTF. Full variable domain (rest looked up from reference TRBV11-3 and TRBJ2-6): EAGVVQSPRYKIIEKKQPVAFWCNPISGHNTLYWYLQNLGQGPELLIRYENEEAVDDSQLPKDRFSAERLKGVDSTLKIQPAELGDSAVYLCASSVVGDSGANVLTFGAGSRLTVL.

This clonotype has a count of ten or more. The V call is TRBV20-1, the J call TRBJ1-6, with a weak D call TRBD1 (5 bases). Trimming left V 1 base short and J 7 bases short, with 14 bases between. This CDR3 comprises 15 residues. Germline CDR1 and CDR2: DFQATT and SNEGSKA (reference sequence). CDR3 sequence reads: CSARAIGDSNSPLHF. The DNA for the CDR3 is TGCAGTGCTAGAGCAATAGGAGACAGCAATTCACCCCTCCACTTT.

In this sample, this clonotype turned up many times. The chain is built from TRBV6-1 and TRBJ1-1, with 9 bases lining up with TRBD1. The CDR3 contains 14 residues. CDR1 is MNHNS and CDR2 is SASEGT in the germline V gene. With V trimmed by 7 bases and J by 5 bases, 8 bases remained unmatched. The CDR3 region is CASKKQGAYTEAFF. The CDR3 DNA reads as TGTGCCAGCAAAAAACAGGGGGCTTATACTGAAGCTTTCTTT.

There are many counts of this clonotype. This rearrangement joins TRBV7-3 to TRBJ2-1; 8 bases are shared with TRBD2. The CDR3 runs to 16 residues. Germline V lookup: CDR1 SGHTA, CDR2 FQGTGA. The V segment lost 5 bases and the J segment 3 bases; nucleotides outside the gene matches: 9. The CDR3 DNA sequence: TGTGCCAGCAGCCTCTCCGGGACTAGAGACTACAATGAGCAGTTCTTC. Translating it yields CASSLSGTRDYNEQFF.

This clonotype was counted ten times or more. The V gene is TRBV5-1, the J gene TRBJ2-3; D not resolved. The germline V and J ends were trimmed by 5 bases and 2 bases, with 9 bases remaining between them. The CDR3 totals 13 residues. The germline V gene has CDR1 SGHRS and CDR2 YFSETQ. This CDR3 reads CASSDLDTDTQYF. The DNA of the CDR3 is TGCGCCAGCAGTGACTTGGACACAGATACGCAGTATTTT.

This clonotype has just a few counts. The rearrangement uses TRBV3-1 and TRBJ1-2; D is unclear. Trimming removed 6 bases from V and 8 bases from J, with 10 bases in between. The V gene's germline CDR1 is LGHDT and CDR2 YNNKEL (reference sequence). The CDR3 extends over 11 amino acids. DNA for the CDR3: TGTGCCAGCAGTTTTCGCAGAGGCTACACCTTC. It is translated as CASSFRRGYTF.

The rearrangement links TRBV30 to TRBJ2-5, with D unclear. The CDR3 has 12 residues. Looked up from germline, CDR1 is GTSNPN and CDR2 is SVGIG (reference sequence). Trimming took 5 bases from V and 4 from J, leaving 11 bases between them. CDR3: CAWADGRETQYF. The CDR3, as DNA: TGTGCCTGGGCCGACGGTCGAGAGACCCAGTACTTC.

This clonotype came up many times. This CDR3 is CASSLASGLIRYEQYF. The CDR3 DNA follows: TGTGCCAGCAGTTTAGCCTCGGGACTGATACGGTACGAGCAGTACTTC. The rearrangement joins TRBV12-3 or TRBV12-4 to TRBJ2-7; tentative D call: TRBD2 (6 bases). The CDR3 totals 16 residues. The V end was cut by 0 bases, the J end by 4 bases, with 16 bases between.

This clonotype appeared many times. The V call is TRBV12-3 or TRBV12-4, the J call TRBJ1-6, with D possibly being TRBD1 (5 bases). This CDR3 has 14 amino acids. V was trimmed by 5 bases and J by 10 bases, leaving 15 bases between them. The CDR3 reads CASSATWEGSPLHF. The DNA of the CDR3 is TGTGCCAGCAGTGCCACATGGGAGGGGTCACCCCTCCACTTT.

The chain couples TRBV27 to TRBJ1-1; D ambiguous. The CDR3 has 14 residues. V was trimmed by 2 bases and J by 6 bases, leaving 13 bases between them. Germline V gives CDR1 MNHEY, CDR2 SMNVEV (reference sequence). For the CDR3, the DNA is TGTGCCAGCAGTTTAAAGGCGGGAAACGCTGAAGCTTTCTTT. This sequence encodes CASSLKAGNAEAFF.

The chain recombines TRBV6-1 with TRBJ1-3; possible D gene TRBD1, 6 bases. The CDR3 spans 16 residues. Germline V lookup: CDR1 MNHNS, CDR2 SASEGT. V lost 0 bases and J lost 4, with 13 bases in between. The CDR3 sequence: CASSEAIQGIGNTIYF. DNA for the CDR3: TGTGCCAGCAGTGAAGCGATCCAGGGGATAGGAAACACCATATATTTT.

The rearrangement joins TRBV7-9 to TRBJ1-5; possible D gene TRBD1, 5 bases. CDR1 is SEHNR and CDR2 is FQNEAQ in the germline V gene (reference sequence). This CDR3 comprises 13 residues. V was trimmed by 6 bases and J by 1 base, leaving 7 bases between them. CDR3 nucleotide sequence: TGTGCCAGCAGGGGGGGGAGCAATCAGCCCCAGCATTTT. Amino acid sequence: CASRGGSNQPQHF. Together with reference TRBV7-9 and TRBJ1-5, the CDR3 gives the full variable domain: DTGVSQNPRHKITKRGQNVTFRCDPISEHNRLYWYRQTLGQGPEFLTYFQNEAQLEKSRLLSDRFSAERPKGSFSTLEIQRTEQGDSAMYLCASRGGSNQPQHFGDGTRLSIL.

This clonotype was seen ten or more times. This sequence joins TRBV5-1 and TRBJ1-1; D gene unclear. Germline CDR1 and CDR2: SGHRS and YFSETQ. The CDR3 sequence is 14 residues long. The ends were cut back, 0 bases at V and 1 base at J, with 7 bases in the middle. The CDR3 nucleotides are TGCGCCAGCAGCTTGGACACCACGAACACTGAAGCTTTCTTT. This encodes CASSLDTTNTEAFF.

At least ten counts were recorded for this clonotype. The chain links TRBV28 to TRBJ2-2; perhaps TRBD1 as D (5 bases). The CDR3 consists of 15 residues. Germline V gene lookup returns CDR1 MDHEN and CDR2 SYDVKM. Trimming pared 2 bases from V and 6 bases from J, leaving 13 bases between. The CDR3 is CASSLDTGSAGELFF. The CDR3 bases are TGTGCCAGCAGTTTAGACACAGGTTCCGCCGGGGAGCTGTTTTTT.

This clonotype was observed at least ten times. The chain employs TRBV11-3 and TRBJ2-1, with D unclear. The CDR3 extends over 13 amino acids. The germline gives CDR1 SGHNT, CDR2 YENEEA. V was trimmed by 1 base and J by 9 bases, leaving 10 bases between them. CDR3 sequence (DNA): TGTGCCAGCAGCTTAGGGCTGGCGATTGAGCAGTTCTTC. Its protein product is CASSLGLAIEQFF.

Ten or more counts support this clonotype. The J gene is TRBJ2-7, the V gene TRBV5-1; D gene uncertain. The CDR3 extends over 16 amino acids. Germline CDR1 reads SGHRS; CDR2 reads YFSETQ. V lost 0 bases and J 2 bases, leaving 15 bases between the germline ends. The chain's CDR3 is CASSLASVQPTYEQYF. As DNA, the CDR3 is TGCGCCAGCAGCTTGGCCTCAGTACAGCCTACCTACGAGCAGTACTTC.

This clonotype occurred many times. The J gene is TRBJ2-1, the V gene TRBV27, with 9 nucleotides matching TRBD2. V trimming: 2 bases; J trimming: 0 bases; junction bases outside the gene matches: 5. The CDR3 runs 17 residues. Per the germline V gene, CDR1 is MNHEY and CDR2 is SMNVEV (reference sequence). The CDR3 protein is CASSLALAGSSYNEQFF. In DNA, the CDR3 is TGTGCCAGCAGTTTAGCCCTAGCGGGGAGCTCCTACAATGAGCAGTTCTTC.

As for this clonotype: A much larger clonotype is one base distant, so this may be a read error. The CDR3 carries no conserved terminal phenylalanine or tryptophan, so it likely arises from a read error. The chain combines TRBV7-9 with TRBJ1-6; no clear D gene. V lost 5 bases, J lost 10 bases, and 9 bases lay in between. Per germline, CDR1 SEHNR and CDR2 FQNEAQ (reference sequence). The CDR3 spans 12 residues. The DNA of the CDR3 is TGTGCCAGCAGCAAAACACTCTCACCCCTCCACCTT. Its protein is CASSKTLSPLHL.